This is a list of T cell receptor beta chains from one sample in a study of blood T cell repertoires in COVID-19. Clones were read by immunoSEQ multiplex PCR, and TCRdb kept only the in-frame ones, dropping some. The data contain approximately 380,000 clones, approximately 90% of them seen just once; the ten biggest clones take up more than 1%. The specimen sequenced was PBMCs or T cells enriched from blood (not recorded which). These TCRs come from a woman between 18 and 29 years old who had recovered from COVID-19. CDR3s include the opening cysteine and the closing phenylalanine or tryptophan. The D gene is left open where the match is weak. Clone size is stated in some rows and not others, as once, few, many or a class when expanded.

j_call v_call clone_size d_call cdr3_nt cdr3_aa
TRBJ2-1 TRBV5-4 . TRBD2 TGTGCCAGCAGCTTAGCGGGGGGCATAAATGAGCAGTTCTTC CASSLAGGINEQFF
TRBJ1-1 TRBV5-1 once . TGCGCCAGCAGCTTGGCAGGGGCGAACACTGAAGCTTTCTTT CASSLAGANTEAFF
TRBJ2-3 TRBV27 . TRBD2 TGTGCCAGCAGTCGCGGGGGTCGGACAGATACGCAGTATTTT CASSRGGRTDTQYF
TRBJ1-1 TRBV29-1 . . TGCAGCGTTTGGAGCGGGGTTTATTTCTTT CSVWSGVYFF
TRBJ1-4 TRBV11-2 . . TGTGCCAGCAGCTTGGAAGCAGGGGAAAAACTGTTTTTT CASSLEAGEKLFF
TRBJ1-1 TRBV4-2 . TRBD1 TGTGCCAGCAGCCAAGGAGACAGGGGGCGAGGTGGGGGGCCTTTGAACACTGAAGCTTTCTTT CASSQGDRGRGGGPLNTEAFF
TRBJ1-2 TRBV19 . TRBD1 TGTGCCAGTAGGCGGACAGGGATAAGCTATGGCTACACCTTC CASRRTGISYGYTF
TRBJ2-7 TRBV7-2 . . TGTGCCAGCAGGGGGACTTATGCGCGGGAGCAGTACTTC CASRGTYAREQYF
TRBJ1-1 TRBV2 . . TGTGCCAGCAGTGGGGGCTGGACTGAAGCTTTCTTT CASSGGWTEAFF
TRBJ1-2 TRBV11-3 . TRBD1 TGTGCCAGCAGCAAGGGACAGTCTGGCTACACCTTC CASSKGQSGYTF
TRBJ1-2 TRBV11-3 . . TGTGCCAGCACCCCGGAGGGGTTTAAGGCTGGCTATGGCTACACCTTC CASTPEGFKAGYGYTF
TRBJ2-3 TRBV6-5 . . TGTGCCAGCAGTACCTGGGACAACACAGATACGCAGTATTTT CASSTWDNTDTQYF
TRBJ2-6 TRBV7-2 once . TGTGCCAGCAGCCGTGGGCACTTCGGGGCCAACGTCCTGACTTTC CASSRGHFGANVLTF
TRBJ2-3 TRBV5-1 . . TGCGCCAGCAGCTTTTTACGGGGAATCACAGATACGCAGTATTTT CASSFLRGITDTQYF
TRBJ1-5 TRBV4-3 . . TGCGCCAGCAGCCAGAACAGGGATCAGCCCCAGCATTTT CASSQNRDQPQHF
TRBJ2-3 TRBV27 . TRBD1 TGTGCCAGCAGTTTTTCGAGGCGGACAGGGGTGTGGACAGATACGCAGTATTTT CASSFSRRTGVWTDTQYF
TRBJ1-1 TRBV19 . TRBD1 TGTGCCAGCGACCGGACAGGGCTGGAAACTGAAGCTTTCTTT CASDRTGLETEAFF
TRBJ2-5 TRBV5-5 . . TGTGCCAGCCGGGGGGCAACAGAGACCCAGTACTTC CASRGATETQYF
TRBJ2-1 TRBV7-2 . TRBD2 TGTGCCAGCAGCTTAATGGGACTAGCGGATGAGCAGTTCTTC CASSLMGLADEQFF
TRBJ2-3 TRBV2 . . TGTGCCAGCAGAGGCCGGGACTCCCACACAGATACGCAGTATTTT CASRGRDSHTDTQYF
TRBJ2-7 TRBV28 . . TGTGCCAGCAGTTCTCCCCACAGGGTCACCTACGAGCAGTACTTC CASSSPHRVTYEQYF
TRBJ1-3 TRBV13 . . TGTGCCAGCAGCTTAGGCCTAGTACAGGGTTTTTCTGGAAACACCATATATTTT CASSLGLVQGFSGNTIYF
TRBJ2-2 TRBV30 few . TGTGCCTGGAGCAGGGGAGACACCGGGGAGCTGTTTTTT CAWSRGDTGELFF
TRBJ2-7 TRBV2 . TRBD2 TGTGCCAGCATGACTAGCGGGGTTGAGCAGTACTTC CASMTSGVEQYF
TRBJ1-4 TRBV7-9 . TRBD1 TGTGCCAGCAGCTCAAGGACAGGGGTAGAGGAAAAACTGTTTTTT CASSSRTGVEEKLFF
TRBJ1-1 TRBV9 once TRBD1 TGTGCCAGCAGCGTAGGGGCCCACAGGGGTGAGGGGAGCACTGAAGCTTTCTTT CASSVGAHRGEGSTEAFF
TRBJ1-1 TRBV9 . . TGTGCCAGCAGCGTAGGGACAGCCTTGAACACTGAAGCTTTCTTT CASSVGTALNTEAFF
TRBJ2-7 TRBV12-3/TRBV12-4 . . TGTGCCAGCAGACTAGCTGCCGAGCAGTACTTC CASRLAAEQYF
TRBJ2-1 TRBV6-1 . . TGTGCCAGCAGTGAAATGGGCCTAGCTGGGAGCTCCTACAATGAGCAGTTCTTC CASSEMGLAGSSYNEQFF
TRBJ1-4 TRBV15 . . TGTGCCACAAAACGGGCAACTAATGAAAAACTGTTTTTT CATKRATNEKLFF
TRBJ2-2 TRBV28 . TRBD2 TGTGCCAGCATTGGATTAGCGGGGGGGCGATCCGGGGAGCTGTTTTTT CASIGLAGGRSGELFF
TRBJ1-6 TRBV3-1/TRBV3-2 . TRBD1 TGTGCCAGCAGCCAAGACGACAGGGGGGGCCCACCCCTCCACTTT CASSQDDRGGPPLHF
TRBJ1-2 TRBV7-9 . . TGTGCCAGCAGCTTAGTATCGGGATTAGAGGGCTACACCTTC CASSLVSGLEGYTF
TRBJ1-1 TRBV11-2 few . TGTGCCAGCAGCCCGCACATCGGGGGACGGACTGAAGCTTTCTTT CASSPHIGGRTEAFF
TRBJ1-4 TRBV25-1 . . TGTGCCAGCAGTGAAGTTCGGGGAGGGTCTAATGAAAAACTGTTTTTT CASSEVRGGSNEKLFF
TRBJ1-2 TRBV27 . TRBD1 TGTGCCAGCAGTTTATCAGGACAGGGTGCTAACTATGGCTACACCTTC CASSLSGQGANYGYTF
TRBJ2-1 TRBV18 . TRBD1 TGTGCCAGCTCACCCAGGGGGACCTACAATGAGCAGTTCTTC CASSPRGTYNEQFF
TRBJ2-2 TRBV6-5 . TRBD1 TGTGCCAGCAGAGACAGGGGGCCCACCGGGGAGCTGTTTTTT CASRDRGPTGELFF
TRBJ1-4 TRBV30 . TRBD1 TGTGCCTGGAGGGAGAACAGGGGGCGCGGAGAAAAACTGTTTTTT CAWRENRGRGEKLFF
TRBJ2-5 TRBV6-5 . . TGTGCCAGCAGCCGAACAGTACAAGAGACCCAGTACTTC CASSRTVQETQYF